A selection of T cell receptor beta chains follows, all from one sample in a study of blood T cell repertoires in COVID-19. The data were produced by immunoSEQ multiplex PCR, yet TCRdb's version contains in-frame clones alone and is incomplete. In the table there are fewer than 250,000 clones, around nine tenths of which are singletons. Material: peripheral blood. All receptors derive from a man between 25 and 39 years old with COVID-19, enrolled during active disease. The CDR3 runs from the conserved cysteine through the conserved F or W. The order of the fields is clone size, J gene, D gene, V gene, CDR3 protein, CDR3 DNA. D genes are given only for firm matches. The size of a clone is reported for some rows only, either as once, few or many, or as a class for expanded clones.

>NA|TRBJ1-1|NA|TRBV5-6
CASRMGAVEARAFF
TGTGCCAGCAGAATGGGTGCAGTGGAGGCGCGAGCTTTCTTT
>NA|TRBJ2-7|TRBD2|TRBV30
CAWGTSVVYF
TGTGCCTGGGGGACTAGTGTTGTGTACTTC
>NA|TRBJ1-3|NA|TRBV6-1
CASSEGGGGRNTIYF
TGTGCCAGCAGTGAAGGGGGGGGCGGGAGAAACACCATATATTTT
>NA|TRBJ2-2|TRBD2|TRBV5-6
CASSVRPRGTGELFF
TGTGCCAGCAGCGTCCGTCCGCGGGGGACCGGGGAGCTGTTTTTT
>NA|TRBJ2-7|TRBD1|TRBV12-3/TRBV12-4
CASSRGQTHEQYF
TGTGCCAGCAGTCGGGGACAGACCCACGAGCAGTACTTC
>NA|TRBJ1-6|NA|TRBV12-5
CASGLVVYGEGGTMENSPLHF
TGTGCTAGTGGTTTGGTAGTTTACGGAGAAGGTGGTACTATGGAAAATTCACCCCTCCACTTT
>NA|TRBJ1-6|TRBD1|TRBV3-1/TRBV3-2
CASSQEGTAYNSPLHF
TGTGCCAGCAGCCAAGAGGGGACAGCCTATAATTCACCCCTCCACTTT
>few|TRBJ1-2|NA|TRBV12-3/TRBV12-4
CASTYQGYGYTF
TGTGCCAGCACTTACCAGGGCTATGGCTACACCTTC
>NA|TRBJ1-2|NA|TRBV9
CASSSGGARGYGYTF
TGTGCCAGCAGCTCTGGTGGGGCCAGGGGTTATGGCTACACCTTC
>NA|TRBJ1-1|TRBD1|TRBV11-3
CASSQTGQGNTEAFF
TGTGCCAGCAGTCAGACCGGACAGGGCAACACTGAAGCTTTCTTT
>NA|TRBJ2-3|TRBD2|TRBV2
CASSLGLAGSTDTQYF
TGTGCCAGCAGTCTAGGACTAGCGGGGAGCACAGATACGCAGTATTTT
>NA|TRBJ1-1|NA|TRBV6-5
CASRQTVNTEAFF
TGTGCCAGCAGACAAACAGTGAACACTGAAGCTTTCTTT
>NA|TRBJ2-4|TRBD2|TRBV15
CATSRDRGLAGGQNIQYF
TGTGCCACCAGCAGAGATAGGGGACTAGCGGGGGGCCAAAACATTCAGTACTTC
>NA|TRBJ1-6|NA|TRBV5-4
CASTRTGISSYNSPLHF
TGTGCCAGCACCCGGACGGGGATTAGCTCCTATAATTCACCCCTCCACTTT
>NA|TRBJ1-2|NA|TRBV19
CASSIEGRRDYGYTF
TGTGCCAGTAGTATAGAAGGACGGAGGGACTATGGCTACACCTTC
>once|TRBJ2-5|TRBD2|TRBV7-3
CASSLVPLAGQETQYF
TGTGCCAGCAGCTTAGTTCCCCTAGCGGGGCAAGAGACCCAGTACTTC
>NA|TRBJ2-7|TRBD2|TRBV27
CASRILAGGSNYEQYF
TGTGCCAGCAGGATACTAGCGGGGGGGTCTAACTACGAGCAGTACTTC
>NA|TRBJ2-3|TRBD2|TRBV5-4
CASSFKAGGSTDTQYF
TGTGCCAGCAGCTTCAAAGCGGGGGGGAGCACAGATACGCAGTATTTT
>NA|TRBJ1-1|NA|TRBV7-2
CASSQAPNTEAFF
TGTGCCAGCAGTCAGGCGCCGAACACTGAAGCTTTCTTT
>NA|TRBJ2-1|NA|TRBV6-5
CASNGYNEQFF
TGTGCCAGCAACGGCTACAATGAGCAGTTCTTC
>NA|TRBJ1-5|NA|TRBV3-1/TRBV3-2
CASSHSDQPQHF
TGTGCCAGCAGCCACTCCGATCAGCCCCAGCATTTT
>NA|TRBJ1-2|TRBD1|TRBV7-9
CASSLGDRGFRGYTF
TGTGCCAGCAGCTTAGGGGACAGGGGTTTTCGAGGCTACACCTTC
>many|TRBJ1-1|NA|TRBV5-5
CASSFQTGNTEAFF
TGTGCCAGCAGCTTTCAGACAGGGAACACTGAAGCTTTCTTT
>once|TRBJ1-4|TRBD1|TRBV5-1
CASSFSSGQGREKLFF
TGCGCCAGCAGCTTTTCATCGGGACAGGGCCGTGAAAAACTGTTTTTT
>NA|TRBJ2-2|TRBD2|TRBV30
CAWRRRTSGLTGELFF
TGTGCCTGGAGGAGAAGGACTAGCGGGCTCACCGGGGAGCTGTTTTTT
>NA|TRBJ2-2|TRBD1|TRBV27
CASSRQGFNTGELFF
TGTGCCAGCAGCAGACAGGGATTCAACACCGGGGAGCTGTTTTTT
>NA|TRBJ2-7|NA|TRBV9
CASSVGGSYEQYF
TGTGCCAGCAGCGTGGGGGGCTCCTACGAGCAGTACTTC
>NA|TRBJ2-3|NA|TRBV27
CASSLSNSRDTQYF
TGTGCCAGCAGTTTATCGAACAGTCGAGATACGCAGTATTTT
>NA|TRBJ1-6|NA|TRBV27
CASSFQGLVGNSPLHF
TGTGCCAGCAGTTTTCAAGGACTCGTCGGAAATTCACCCCTCCACTTT
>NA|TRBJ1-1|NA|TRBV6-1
CASSEVKGSGTEAFF
TGTGCCAGCAGTGAAGTTAAGGGCAGCGGGACTGAAGCTTTCTTT
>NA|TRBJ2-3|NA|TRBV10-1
CASSELVSTDTQYF
TGCGCCAGCAGTGAGCTAGTCAGCACAGATACGCAGTATTTT
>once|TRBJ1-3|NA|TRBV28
CASSLPRGGPGNTIYF
TGTGCCAGCAGTTTGCCCCGGGGGGGACCTGGAAACACCATATATTTT
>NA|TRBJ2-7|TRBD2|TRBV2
CASRPLPGLGNYEQYF
TGTGCCAGCAGACCCCTACCGGGACTAGGAAATTACGAGCAGTACTTC
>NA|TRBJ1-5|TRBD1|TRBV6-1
CASSAGQGGRLLVGNQPQHF
TGTGCCAGCAGTGCCGGACAGGGAGGGCGTCTCCTGGTGGGCAATCAGCCCCAGCATTTT
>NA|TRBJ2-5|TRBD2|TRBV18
CASSPASGSGETQYF
TGTGCCAGCTCACCGGCTAGCGGGTCAGGTGAGACCCAGTACTTC
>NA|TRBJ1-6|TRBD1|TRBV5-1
CASSLWDRGNSPLHF
TGCGCCAGCAGCCTTTGGGACAGGGGAAATTCACCCCTCCACTTT
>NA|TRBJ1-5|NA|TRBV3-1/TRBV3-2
CASSLLGDQPQHF
TGTGCCAGCAGCCTTCTAGGGGATCAGCCCCAGCATTTT
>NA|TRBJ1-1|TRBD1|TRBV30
CAWSPGQSNTEAFF
TGTGCCTGGTCTCCGGGACAGTCGAACACTGAAGCTTTCTTT
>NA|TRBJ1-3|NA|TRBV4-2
CASSNVQGGNTIYF
TGTGCCAGCAGCAATGTGCAGGGAGGGAACACCATATATTTT
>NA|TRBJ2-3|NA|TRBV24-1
CATAEMGTDTQYF
TGTGCCACCGCTGAGATGGGCACAGATACGCAGTATTTT
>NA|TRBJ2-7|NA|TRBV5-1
CASTLDNSYEQYF
TGCGCCAGCACCCTAGATAACTCCTACGAGCAGTACTTC
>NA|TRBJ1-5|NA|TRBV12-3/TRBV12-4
CASSSWGDQPQHF
TGTGCCAGCAGCTCTTGGGGAGATCAGCCCCAGCATTTT
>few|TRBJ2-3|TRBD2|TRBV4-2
CASSQYGLAETTDTQYF
TGTGCCAGCAGCCAGTATGGACTAGCGGAAACCACAGATACGCAGTATTTT
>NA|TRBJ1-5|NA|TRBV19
CASSIAVYSNQPQHF
TGTGCCAGTAGTATTGCGGTTTACAGCAATCAGCCCCAGCATTTT
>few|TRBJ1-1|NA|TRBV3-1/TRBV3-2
CASSPQGLWEAFF
TGTGCCAGCAGCCCACAGGGTTTATGGGAAGCTTTCTTT
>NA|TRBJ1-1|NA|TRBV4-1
CASSSQGGDTEAFF
TGCGCCAGCAGCTCACAGGGAGGGGACACTGAAGCTTTCTTT
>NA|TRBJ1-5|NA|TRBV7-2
CASSAHGGGSNQPQHF
TGTGCCAGCAGCGCCCATGGGGGAGGAAGCAATCAGCCCCAGCATTTT